These 6 T cell receptor beta chains share one sample of origin, sequenced in a study of graft-versus-host responses after intestinal transplantation. Sequenced by immunoSEQ multiplex PCR; TCRdb stores in-frame clones only, minus some. The sample has about 19,000 clones, approximately 89% seen once. Sample: bone marrow, taken 120 to 130 days after transplant. The receptors here all came from a human patient who received an intestinal transplant, so some T cells may come from the graft donor.

The rearrangement links TRBV7-9 to TRBJ2-7, with TRBD1 identical over 7 bases. Germline CDR1 reads SEHNR; CDR2 reads FQNEAQ (reference sequence). V dropped 1 base and J dropped 5; count of bases not matched to a gene: 8. The CDR3 has 15 residues. The CDR3 here is CASSLGNTGVDEQYF. CDR3 nucleotides: TGTGCCAGCAGCTTAGGGAACACAGGGGTCGACGAGCAGTACTTC.

This chain joins TRBV19 and TRBJ1-2; possible D gene TRBD1, 5 bases. V was shortened by 1 base and J by 4 bases, with 13 bases between the two germline ends. In germline, CDR1 is LNHDA, CDR2 SQIVND (reference sequence). The CDR3 sequence is 15 residues long. Written as DNA, the CDR3 is TGTGCCAGTAGTATAGGGGACGGACGGTCCTATGGCTACACCTTC. It yields the protein CASSIGDGRSYGYTF.

The V and J genes are TRBV2 and TRBJ2-3; the match to TRBD1 covers 8 bases. The V gene end was trimmed by 3 bases and the J gene end by 2 bases; junction bases not matched to a gene: 7. In germline, CDR1 is SNHLY, CDR2 FYNNEI. This CDR3 comprises 16 residues. The CDR3 DNA sequence: TGTGCCAGCAGTGACTGGGGACAGGATCCCACAGATACGCAGTATTTT. This encodes CASSDWGQDPTDTQYF.

This clone has just one count. The chain combines TRBV6-5 with TRBJ1-2, with 8 bases identical to TRBD1. The CDR3 runs 15 residues. Germline CDR1 MNHEY, CDR2 SVGAGI. The J segment lost 7 bases and the V segment lost 8 bases, leaving 15 bases of the junction unmatched. The CDR3 spells CASRLKLTGEGGYTF. The CDR3 DNA follows: TGTGCCAGCCGTCTGAAACTGACAGGGGAGGGTGGCTACACCTTC.

This clone was seen a handful of times. V usage is TRBV6-6 and J usage is TRBJ2-7; 7 bases are a match to TRBD1. The trim removed 2 bases at V and 4 bases at J, leaving 5 bases unmatched. This CDR3 contains 14 residues. In germline, CDR1 is MNHNY, CDR2 SVGAGI (reference sequence). CDR3 loop: CASSYRGRFYEQYF. The CDR3 nucleotides are TGTGCCAGCAGTTACAGGGGGCGTTTTTACGAGCAGTACTTC.

This chain connects TRBV6-6 to TRBJ2-3, with 9 bases matching TRBD1. The germline V gene has CDR1 MNHNY and CDR2 SVGAGI (reference sequence). The J segment lost 5 bases and the V segment lost 6 bases, leaving 9 bases of the junction unmatched. This CDR3 has 15 residues. The CDR3 region has the DNA TGTGCCAGCAGCCTTACAGGGGGCGGGGGAGATACGCAGTATTTT. Its protein is CASSLTGGGGDTQYF.